These 11 T cell receptor beta chains were all obtained from the same sample, sequenced in a study of blood T cell repertoires in COVID-19. Sequenced by immunoSEQ multiplex PCR; TCRdb stores in-frame clones only, minus some. This table holds 250,000 to 300,000 clones, 85% to 90% found once. Sequenced sample: peripheral blood. Receptors originate from a woman aged 30 to 39 with COVID-19, enrolled during active disease.

This clone was observed once. This rearrangement joins TRBV19 to TRBJ2-3; D possibly corresponds to TRBD2 (6 bases). Germline V gene lookup returns CDR1 LNHDA and CDR2 SQIVND (reference sequence). The CDR3 sequence is 15 residues long. Trimming removed 5 bases from V and 1 base from J, with 13 bases in between. The CDR3 region is CASSSFAGRTDTQYF. The CDR3 DNA follows: TGTGCCAGTAGTTCCTTTGCGGGGCGCACAGATACGCAGTATTTT. The full variable domain, with the rest looked up from reference TRBV19 and TRBJ2-3, is DGGITQSPKYLFRKEGQNVTLSCEQNLNHDAMYWYRQDPGQGLRLIYYSQIVNDFQKGDIAEGYSVSREKKESFPLTVTSAQKNPTAFYLCASSSFAGRTDTQYFGPGTRLTVL.

The chain combines TRBV18 with TRBJ2-5; the match to TRBD2 covers 8 bases. V trimming: 2 bases; J trimming: 0 bases; junction bases outside the gene matches: 5. The CDR3 totals 16 residues. Germline values: CDR1 KGHSH, CDR2 LQKENI. CDR3 sequence (DNA): TGTGCCAGCTCACCATTAGCGGGGCCAAACCAAGAGACCCAGTACTTC. Protein: CASSPLAGPNQETQYF.

The CDR3 protein is CASSLTTGRAGYYNEQFF. CDR3 DNA: TGCGCCAGCAGCTTGACGACAGGGCGTGCGGGGTACTACAATGAGCAGTTCTTC. The rearrangement uses TRBV5-1 and TRBJ2-1; D may be TRBD1 (7 bases). The CDR3 length is 18 residues. Deletions cut 1 base from V and 3 bases from J, with 20 bases between. CDR1 and CDR2 (germline): SGHRS, YFSETQ.

The CDR3 nucleotides are TGTGCCAGCAGTTTAGCGGTAGGTTCCTACAATGAGCAGTTCTTC. Translated: CASSLAVGSYNEQFF. The chain links TRBV27 to TRBJ2-1; D gene ambiguous. V dropped 2 bases and J dropped 1 base, with 9 bases sitting between them. The germline CDR1 and CDR2 sequences are MNHEY and SMNVEV (reference sequence). The length of the CDR3 is 15 residues.

The chain combines TRBV6-2 or TRBV6-3 with TRBJ2-7; D perhaps matches TRBD2 (5 bases). V lost 5 bases and J lost 1, with 12 bases in between. Germline CDR1 and CDR2: MNHEY and SVGEGT. This CDR3 is built from 14 residues. The CDR3 sequence: CASSDLAYSYEQYF. The CDR3, as DNA: TGTGCCAGCAGTGATCTAGCCTATTCCTACGAGCAGTACTTC.

The rearrangement links TRBV5-1 to TRBJ1-1; 9 positions match TRBD1. CDR1 and CDR2 from the germline V gene are SGHRS and YFSETQ. The CDR3 is 16 amino acids. The junction had 14 bases not matched to a gene; V was cut back by 4 bases and J by 7 bases. CDR3 sequence (DNA): TGCGCCAGCAGCATCGGACAGGGGCCTTTACTTGGTGAAGCTTTCTTT. Its translation is CASSIGQGPLLGEAFF.

V gene TRBV19 combines with J gene TRBJ2-2; D ambiguous. The germline V gene has CDR1 LNHDA and CDR2 SQIVND (reference sequence). Trimming cost V 7 bases and J 14 bases, with 23 bases left between them. The length of the CDR3 is 14 residues. The CDR3 region has the DNA TGTGCCAGTACCTCCCAGCCCGTGACAAGGTCCCTGTTTTTT. Its protein product is CASTSQPVTRSLFF.

J is TRBJ1-6 and V is TRBV7-9; 10 bases map to TRBD1. This CDR3 contains 14 residues. V lost 6 bases, J lost 7 bases, and 3 bases stayed unmatched. Looked up from germline, CDR1 is SEHNR and CDR2 is FQNEAQ (reference sequence). The DNA of the CDR3 is TGTGCCAGCAGGGGGGGACAGGGGAATTCACCCCTCCACTTT. Translating it yields CASRGGQGNSPLHF.

The chain joins TRBV6-2 or TRBV6-3 to TRBJ1-5, with 9 bases matching TRBD1. The V segment lost 3 bases and the J segment 1 base; nucleotides outside the gene matches: 13. The CDR3 contains 19 residues. The germline CDR1 and CDR2 sequences are MNHEY and SVGEGT. CDR3 in DNA: TGTGCCAGCAGTTATCGCAGGAGAGGAACAGGGGGCAGCAATCAGCCCCAGCATTTT. Its translation is CASSYRRRGTGGSNQPQHF.

This chain joins TRBV6-5 and TRBJ1-1; D is possibly TRBD1 (5 bases). Germline CDR1 reads MNHEY; CDR2 reads SVGAGI. The V end was cut by 2 bases, the J end by 4 bases, with 8 bases between. The CDR3 consists of 13 residues. CDR3 bases: TGTGCCAGCAGTTACATCGGGGGCACTGAAGCTTTCTTT. The encoded protein is CASSYIGGTEAFF.

This chain uses TRBV9 with TRBJ1-2; D is ambiguous. CDR3 length equals 13 residues. Trimming stripped 6 bases from V and 3 bases from J, with 12 bases between. Germline CDR1 reads SGDLS; CDR2 reads YYNGEE. CDR3 coding DNA: TGTGCCAGCACCGGCGTGGGCGACTATGGCTACACCTTC. Residues: CASTGVGDYGYTF.